The rows below give T cell receptor beta chains drawn from one sample of a study of read filtering for tumor transcriptome and immune sequencing. TCRdb itself ran the reads through MiXCR, one entry per CDR3 protein. The sample has some 62,000 distinct CDR3 sequences, approximately 15% seen once; the top ten hold under 55%. Specimen: a population of CD138-negative cells sorted from bone marrow. The receptors derive from a donor at least 40 years old with multiple myeloma. Both conserved end residues are part of each CDR3. The D gene is left open where the match is weak. Rows give clone size only sometimes, using once, few, many, or a class for an expanded clone.

NA NA TRBJ2-7 TRBV28 TGTGCCAGCAGTTTAATTGGACATTCCTACGAGCAGTACTTC CASSLIGHSYEQYF
NA many TRBJ2-7 TRBV10-3 TGTGCCATCAGTGAGTCAACTAGCTTTACCTACGAGCAGTACTTC CAISESTSFTYEQYF
NA many TRBJ1-1 TRBV29-1 TGCAGCGCCGGATTGAACACTGAAGCTTTCTTT CSAGLNTEAFF
TRBD2 many TRBJ2-1 TRBV29-1 TGCAGCGTTGGGTCGACTAGCGGGAGGTACAATGAGCAGTTCTTC CSVGSTSGRYNEQFF
NA NA TRBJ2-7 TRBV28 TGTGCCAGCAGTCCCCTGACAGGGAGGGCCGAGCAGTACTTC CASSPLTGRAEQYF
NA NA TRBJ2-3 TRBV20-1 TGCGGTGCTAGAGACGACAGGTCTTTGGATACGCAGTATTTT CGARDDRSLDTQYF
NA many TRBJ2-7 TRBV21-1 TGTGCCAGCAGCAAAAGGATTAGCGGTTACCACTACGAGCAGTACTTC CASSKRISGYHYEQYF
NA many TRBJ2-7 TRBV20-1 TGCAGTGCCGTCGACAGCGGCGACTACGAGCAGTACTTC CSAVDSGDYEQYF
TRBD1 once TRBJ1-5 TRBV11-2 TGTGCCAGCAGCTTGGGACAGCGCCCGAATCAGCCCCAGCATTTT CASSLGQRPNQPQHF
TRBD1 NA TRBJ1-2 TRBV15 TGTGCCACCAGCAGAGATCGGGGGACAGGGGCTGCTGGCTACACCTTC CATSRDRGTGAAGYTF
NA many TRBJ1-4 TRBV4-3 TGCGCCAGCAGCCAAGATTGGCGGATTAATGAAAAACTGTTTTTT CASSQDWRINEKLFF
TRBD2 many TRBJ2-5 TRBV29-1 TGCAGCGTTCGGCCTCGAGGGCTAGCGGGAGTTCAAGAGACCCAGTACTTC CSVRPRGLAGVQETQYF
NA NA TRBJ2-1 TRBV5-5 TGTGCCAGCAGCTTGGTAGGGAGCTACAAGGAGCAGTTCTTC CASSLVGSYKEQFF
NA many TRBJ2-1 TRBV29-1 TGCAGCGTTGATGTAACCCCTAATGAGCAGTTCTTC CSVDVTPNEQFF
NA many TRBJ1-1 TRBV6-2/TRBV6-3 TGTGCCAGCAGTCACTACAGGCCTGAAGCTTTCTTT CASSHYRPEAFF